Presented here are 23 T cell receptor beta chains from one specimen sequenced in a study of CD8 T cells in ankylosing spondylitis. TCRdb independently ran MiXCR on the 5' RACE reads; one entry per CDR3 protein. The table has roughly 14,000 distinct CDR3 sequences, under 3.5% seen once. Sequencing input: blood, either unsorted or a sorted T cell fraction (not recorded which). The receptors originated from a male donor with ankylosing spondylitis or in good health (not recorded which).

This clonotype was observed many times. V gene TRBV9 combines with J gene TRBJ1-5, with 8 bases fitting TRBD1. Per the germline V gene, CDR1 is SGDLS and CDR2 is YYNGEE. The trim removed 0 bases at V and 2 bases at J, leaving 4 bases unmatched. The CDR3 is made up of 16 amino acids. The CDR3 sequence: CASSVGAGGGNQPQHF. The DNA of the CDR3 is TGTGCCAGCAGCGTAGGGGCAGGGGGCGGCAATCAGCCCCAGCATTTT.

In this sample, this clonotype turned up many times. CDR3 sequence (DNA): TGTGCCAGCAGCGTAGGGGGCGGCCAGGTGGACAATGAGCAGTTCTTC. Residues: CASSVGGGQVDNEQFF. This chain connects TRBV9 to TRBJ2-1; D perhaps matches TRBD1 (5 bases). The germline V gene has CDR1 SGDLS and CDR2 YYNGEE. This CDR3 region has 16 residues. Trimming took 0 bases from V and 5 from J, leaving 15 bases between them.

This clonotype was seen repeatedly, ten times or more. This chain connects TRBV9 to TRBJ1-4; 11 bases match TRBD1. The germline gives CDR1 SGDLS, CDR2 YYNGEE. The CDR3 is 18 amino acids. Unmatched junction bases numbered 11, after V lost 4 bases and J lost 3 bases. The CDR3: CASSLQARTGGSNEKLFF. CDR3 sequence (DNA): TGTGCCAGCAGCCTCCAAGCCCGGACAGGGGGCTCTAATGAAAAACTGTTTTTT.

This clonotype was seen a handful of times. The gene calls are TRBV9 and TRBJ2-1; TRBD2 is a possible D gene (6 bases). CDR1 and CDR2 from the germline V gene are SGDLS and YYNGEE. The CDR3 has 14 residues. Trimming took 4 bases from V and 6 from J, leaving 14 bases between them. CDR3 DNA: TGTGCCAGCAGCCCCCGGACTACCTCCAATGAGCAGTTCTTC. Translating it yields CASSPRTTSNEQFF. The full variable domain, its missing parts supplied by reference TRBV9 and TRBJ2-1, is DSGVTQTPKHLITATGQRVTLRCSPRSGDLSVYWYQQSLDQGLQFLIQYYNGEERAKGNILERFSAQQFPDLHSELNLSSLELGDSALYFCASSPRTTSNEQFFGPGTRLTVL.

This clonotype was found many times. This chain joins TRBV9 and TRBJ2-2; D possibly corresponds to TRBD1 (7 bases). V lost 4 bases and J lost 4, with 11 bases in between. The CDR3 runs to 14 residues. Germline V gene sequence: CDR1 SGDLS, CDR2 YYNGEE. CDR3 sequence: CASSPQGGTGELFF. CDR3 in DNA: TGTGCCAGCAGCCCCCAGGGGGGCACCGGGGAGCTGTTTTTT.

This clonotype was counted many times. The rearrangement joins TRBV9 to TRBJ2-7; 7 nucleotides match TRBD1. The V gene end was trimmed by 4 bases and the J gene end by 4 bases; junction bases not matched to a gene: 8. CDR1 and CDR2 (germline): SGDLS, YYNGEE. The CDR3 runs to 14 residues. The CDR3 DNA is TGTGCCAGCAGCAGAGGGGGCTTTACTTACGAGCAGTACTTC. Translating gives CASSRGGFTYEQYF.

In its sample, this clonotype is medium-sized. This sequence joins TRBV9 and TRBJ1-1, with D uncertain. Trimming stripped 0 bases from V and 2 bases from J, with 17 bases between. Germline CDR1 and CDR2: SGDLS and YYNGEE. This CDR3 region has 17 residues. The CDR3 DNA reads as TGTGCCAGCAGCGTAGGTCCTGGACGTGGACCCAACACTGAAGCTTTCTTT. Amino acids: CASSVGPGRGPNTEAFF.

This clonotype has a count of ten or more. This rearrangement joins TRBV9 to TRBJ2-3; a weak D match, TRBD2 (7 bases). This CDR3 is built from 15 residues. V was trimmed by 2 bases and J by 3 bases, leaving 13 bases between them. Germline V CDR1 and CDR2: SGDLS, YYNGEE. The CDR3 coding sequence is TGTGCCAGCAGCGTGTTGGGGGGGCGGACAGATACGCAGTATTTT. This sequence encodes CASSVLGGRTDTQYF.

This clonotype showed up many times. V gene TRBV9 combines with J gene TRBJ2-7, with D possibly being TRBD2 (7 bases). CDR3 length equals 16 residues. V gave up 2 bases and J gave up 3 bases, with 18 bases separating them. The germline V gene encodes CDR1 SGDLS and CDR2 YYNGEE. CDR3 sequence: CASSVEGGGGVYEQYF. The CDR3 DNA reads as TGTGCCAGCAGCGTCGAAGGGGGGGGAGGGGTCTACGAGCAGTACTTC.

This clonotype is labeled as medium-sized. This chain's CDR3 is CASSVGQGKETQYF. CDR3 nucleotides: TGTGCCAGCAGCGTCGGACAGGGAAAAGAGACCCAGTACTTC. The rearrangement links TRBV9 to TRBJ2-5, with 8 bases matching TRBD1. Germline CDR1 and CDR2: SGDLS and YYNGEE. V was pared by 2 bases and J by 3 bases, with 3 bases of the junction left unmatched. The CDR3 loop spans 14 amino acids.

This clonotype was picked up many times. V is TRBV9 and J is TRBJ1-2; the match to TRBD1 covers 9 bases. This CDR3 contains 14 residues. Trimming took 4 bases from V and 6 from J; bases not matched to a gene: 7. Per germline, CDR1 SGDLS and CDR2 YYNGEE. Here the CDR3 DNA reads TGTGCCAGCAGCATGTTACAGGGGGCGGATGGCTACACCTTC. Protein: CASSMLQGADGYTF.

In its sample, this clonotype is medium-sized (0.01 to 0.1%). The rearrangement uses TRBV9 and TRBJ2-3; 9 bases align to TRBD2. Germline CDR1 reads SGDLS; CDR2 reads YYNGEE. The V gene end was trimmed by 2 bases and the J gene end by 3 bases; junction bases not matched to a gene: 4. CDR3 length: 15 amino acids. Here the CDR3 reads CASSVSGGRTDTQYF. CDR3 in DNA: TGTGCCAGCAGCGTTAGCGGGGGAAGGACAGATACGCAGTATTTT.

In this sample, this clonotype turned up many times. This chain connects TRBV9 to TRBJ2-3; D not certain. Germline values: CDR1 SGDLS, CDR2 YYNGEE. The CDR3 totals 13 residues. The V and J ends lost 4 bases and 7 bases respectively, with 13 bases between them. The CDR3 bases are TGTGCCAGCAGCTCTCCACTCGGCTATACGCAGTATTTT. Protein sequence: CASSSPLGYTQYF.

This clonotype was counted ten times or more. The chain has TRBV9 and TRBJ2-3; D gene uncertain. This CDR3 has 16 residues. Trimming stripped 0 bases from V and 2 bases from J, with 13 bases between. Germline CDR1 SGDLS, CDR2 YYNGEE. In nucleotides, the CDR3 is TGTGCCAGCAGCGTAGGGGCCTACGATGACACAGATACGCAGTATTTT. As protein: CASSVGAYDDTDTQYF. The full variable domain, with the rest looked up from reference TRBV9 and TRBJ2-3, is DSGVTQTPKHLITATGQRVTLRCSPRSGDLSVYWYQQSLDQGLQFLIQYYNGEERAKGNILERFSAQQFPDLHSELNLSSLELGDSALYFCASSVGAYDDTDTQYFGPGTRLTVL.

At least ten counts were recorded for this clonotype. The chain has TRBV9 and TRBJ2-1, with TRBD2 identical over 7 bases. The V gene end was trimmed by 7 bases and the J gene end by 5 bases; junction bases not matched to a gene: 6. The CDR3 runs to 13 residues. The germline CDR1 and CDR2 sequences are SGDLS and YYNGEE. The CDR3 sequence is CASGERGNNEQFF. The CDR3 DNA reads as TGTGCCAGCGGTGAGCGGGGCAACAATGAGCAGTTCTTC.

This clonotype was seen many times. CDR3 nucleotides: TGTGCCAGCAGCGTTAGGGATGGACTCGAAGAGACCCAGTACTTC. Translated: CASSVRDGLEETQYF. V is TRBV9 and J is TRBJ2-5; tentatively, D is TRBD2 (5 bases). The V and J ends lost 2 bases and 3 bases respectively, with 14 bases between them. The germline V gene encodes CDR1 SGDLS and CDR2 YYNGEE. CDR3 length: 15 amino acids.

Ten or more counts support this clonotype. V is TRBV9 and J is TRBJ2-7, with D possibly TRBD1 on 6 matching bases. Trimming took 4 bases from V and 0 from J, leaving 11 bases between them. CDR3 length: 14 amino acids. Germline V gene sequence: CDR1 SGDLS, CDR2 YYNGEE. The CDR3 protein is CASSRNRASYEQYF. For the CDR3, the DNA is TGTGCCAGCAGCCGTAACAGGGCCTCCTACGAGCAGTACTTC.

This clonotype came up many times. V is TRBV9 and J is TRBJ2-3; 7 bases map to TRBD1. The V gene's germline CDR1 is SGDLS and CDR2 YYNGEE. The CDR3 extends over 15 amino acids. The J segment lost 1 base and the V segment lost 4 bases, leaving 6 bases of the junction unmatched. The CDR3 loop reads CASSSRQGGTDTQYF. In DNA form, the CDR3 reads TGTGCCAGCAGCAGCCGACAGGGTGGCACAGATACGCAGTATTTT.

This clonotype was counted many times. The rearrangement links TRBV9 to TRBJ2-3; no definite D call. Germline assignment: CDR1 SGDLS and CDR2 YYNGEE. V was cut by 0 bases and J by 6 bases, with 8 bases left in between. The CDR3 contains 13 residues. CDR3 loop: CASSVAGADTQYF. The CDR3 nucleotides read TGTGCCAGCAGCGTAGCAGGAGCCGATACGCAGTATTTT.

Many counts were recorded for this clonotype. The chain employs TRBV9 and TRBJ1-2; no clear D. The CDR3 runs to 12 residues. V was trimmed by 1 base and J by 4 bases, leaving 5 bases between them. CDR1 is SGDLS, CDR2 YYNGEE, per germline. The CDR3, as DNA: TGTGCCAGCAGCGTATACTTCTATGGCTACACCTTC. Encoded protein: CASSVYFYGYTF.

This clonotype was picked up many times. This chain connects TRBV9 to TRBJ2-3, with 11 bases fitting TRBD2. The V gene's germline CDR1 is SGDLS and CDR2 YYNGEE. The ends lost 0 bases at V and 2 bases at J; junction bases unmatched: 5. The CDR3 is 17 amino acids. CDR3 nucleotide sequence: TGTGCCAGCAGCGTAGTGGGACTAGCGGACCTCACAGATACGCAGTATTTT. This sequence encodes CASSVVGLADLTDTQYF.

This clonotype occurred many times. The chain links TRBV9 to TRBJ1-1; D gene ambiguous. The V end was cut by 6 bases, the J end by 3 bases, with 15 bases between. This CDR3 spans 14 amino acids. Germline CDR1 reads SGDLS; CDR2 reads YYNGEE. The CDR3 protein is CASTELLADTEAFF. In DNA, the CDR3 is TGTGCCAGCACCGAACTCTTGGCGGACACTGAAGCTTTCTTT.

In its sample, this clonotype was seen many times. The V gene is TRBV9, the J gene TRBJ1-2, with no clear D. The CDR3 is made up of 14 amino acids. Germline loops: CDR1 SGDLS, CDR2 YYNGEE. V was trimmed by 0 bases and J by 8 bases, leaving 14 bases between them. This CDR3 is CASSVEERGSGYTF. The CDR3 DNA reads as TGTGCCAGCAGCGTAGAGGAGAGAGGGAGCGGCTACACCTTC. The whole variable domain, remainder taken from reference TRBV9 and TRBJ1-2, is DSGVTQTPKHLITATGQRVTLRCSPRSGDLSVYWYQQSLDQGLQFLIQYYNGEERAKGNILERFSAQQFPDLHSELNLSSLELGDSALYFCASSVEERGSGYTFGSGTRLTVV.